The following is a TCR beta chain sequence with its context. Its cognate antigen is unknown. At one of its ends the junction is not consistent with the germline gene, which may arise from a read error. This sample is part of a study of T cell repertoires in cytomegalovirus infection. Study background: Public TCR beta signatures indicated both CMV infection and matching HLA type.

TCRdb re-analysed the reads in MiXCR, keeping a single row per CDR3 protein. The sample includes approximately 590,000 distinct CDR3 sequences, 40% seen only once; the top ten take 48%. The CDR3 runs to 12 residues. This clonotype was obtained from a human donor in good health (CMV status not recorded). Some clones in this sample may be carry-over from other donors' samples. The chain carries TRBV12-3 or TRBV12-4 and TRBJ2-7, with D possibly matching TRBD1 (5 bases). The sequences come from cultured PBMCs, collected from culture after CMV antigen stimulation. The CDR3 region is CVSRQGQHEQYF. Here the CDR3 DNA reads TGTGTCAGCAGGCAGGGTCAGCACGAGCAGTACTTC.